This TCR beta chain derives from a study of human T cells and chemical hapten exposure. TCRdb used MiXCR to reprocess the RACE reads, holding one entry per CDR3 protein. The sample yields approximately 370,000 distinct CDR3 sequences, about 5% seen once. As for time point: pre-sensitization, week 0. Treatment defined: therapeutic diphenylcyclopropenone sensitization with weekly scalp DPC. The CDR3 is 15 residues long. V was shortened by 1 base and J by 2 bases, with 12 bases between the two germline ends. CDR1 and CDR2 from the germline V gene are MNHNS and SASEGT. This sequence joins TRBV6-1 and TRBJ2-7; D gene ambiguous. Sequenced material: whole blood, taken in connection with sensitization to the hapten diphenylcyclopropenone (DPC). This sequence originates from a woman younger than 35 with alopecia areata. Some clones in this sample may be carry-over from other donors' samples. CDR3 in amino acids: CASSEDGSGPYEQYF. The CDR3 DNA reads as TGTGCCAGCAGTGAAGATGGCAGTGGGCCCTACGAGCAGTACTTC.